This note documents a single TCR beta chain sequence. Amplification by 5'RACE using constant-segment primers produced TCR alpha and TCR beta cDNA libraries that carried sample barcodes and UMIs. TCRdb ran MiXCR on the 5' RACE reads and lists one entry per CDR3 protein. The data contain hundreds of thousands of distinct CDR3 sequences, 20% of them singletons. This record comes from a study of T-cell memory formation after mild COVID-19. The TCR sequence derives from a man aged 18 to 35 who had mild COVID-19 (a few samples of this study predate the infection). Cell type and time point are not known. The sequenced material came from PBMCs or a T cell subset sorted from them (not recorded which).

DNA of the CDR3: TGTGCCAGCAGTTACTCGAGCAACACTGAAGCTTTCTTT. Its protein product is CASSYSSNTEAFF. The chain recombines TRBV6-5 with TRBJ1-1; the D is unclear. V dropped 0 bases and J dropped 2 bases, with 4 bases sitting between them. The length of the CDR3 is 13 residues. In germline, CDR1 is MNHEY, CDR2 SVGAGI.